Listed below are T cell receptor beta chains from one sample, sequenced in a study of blood T cells in healthy people across ages. Each CDR3 protein is one row after TCRdb ran MiXCR on the 5' RACE reads. Here the sample spans over 700,000 distinct CDR3 sequences, roughly 50% being singletons. Sequencing used blood. All receptors come from a man at least 80 years old in good health. Each CDR3 is given with its conserved first and last residue. A D gene is named only where the DNA matches it firmly. A clone size is listed for some rows: how often the clone was seen (once, few, many), or a class if it is expanded.

abundance	d_gene	v_gene	j_gene	CDR3nt	CDR3aa
once	-	TRBV7-3	TRBJ2-3	TGTGTCAGCAGCTTATGGGAGATTAAATCCGATACGCAGTATTTT	CVSSLWEIKSDTQYF
-	TRBD2	TRBV15	TRBJ2-5	TGTGCCACCAGCAGAGGAGGTAGCGGGAGTGCCGAGACCCAGTACTTC	CATSRGGSGSAETQYF
once	-	TRBV10-3	TRBJ2-3	TGTGCCATCAGAGACCCTCACGCCACAGATACGCAGTATTTT	CAIRDPHATDTQYF
-	TRBD2	TRBV4-2	TRBJ2-5	TGTGCCAGCAGCCAAGACCCTAGCGGGCAAGAGACCCAGTACTTC	CASSQDPSGQETQYF
few	-	TRBV5-1	TRBJ2-5	TGCGCCAGCAGCTCCTACCGGGACCATGTTTCGGAGCAGTACTTC	CASSSYRDHVSEQYF
-	-	TRBV29-1	TRBJ1-2	TGCAGGTCTTTTGGGGGGGCTGGCTATGGCTACACCTTC	CRSFGGAGYGYTF
few	TRBD1	TRBV10-3	TRBJ2-5	TGTGCCATCAGGGGACAGGGGGAGGAGACCCAGTACTTC	CAIRGQGEETQYF
-	-	TRBV24-1	TRBJ2-7	TGTGCCACCAGTGGGCCCGGGGCCAACCTTTACGAGCAGTACTTC	CATSGPGANLYEQYF
few	-	TRBV20-1	TRBJ2-4	TGCAGTGCTAGAGATTGGCAGCTAGCCAAAAACATTCAGTACTTC	CSARDWQLAKNIQYF
-	-	TRBV20-1	TRBJ2-7	TGCAGTGCTAGAGGCGATAGCGGCCTTTTGAACGAGCAGTACTTC	CSARGDSGLLNEQYF
-	-	TRBV7-8	TRBJ1-4	TGTGCCAGCCTGCGGAGGGAAGGTGAAAAACTGTTTTTT	CASLRREGEKLFF
-	TRBD1	TRBV7-9	TRBJ2-2	TGTGCCAGCAGCTTATCGACAGGGGGGGGCACCGGGGAGCTGTTTTTT	CASSLSTGGGTGELFF
few	-	TRBV9	TRBJ2-3	TGTGCCAGCAGCGTAGCCCCAAGTGAATACGCGTATTTT	CASSVAPSEYAYF
-	TRBD1	TRBV12-3/TRBV12-4	TRBJ1-2	TGTGCCAGCAGATCCGACAGGGTCCCCGGGGGATATGGCTACACCTTC	CASRSDRVPGGYGYTF
-	-	TRBV25-1	TRBJ2-7	TGTGCCAGCAGTGATAACAGCTACGAGCAGTACTTC	CASSDNSYEQYF
-	-	TRBV7-2	TRBJ1-1	TGTGCCAGCAGCCGTTCATTAATGAACACTGAAGCTTTCTTT	CASSRSLMNTEAFF
few	-	TRBV15	TRBJ2-7	TGTGCCACCAGCAGAGAACTAGCTGGTCTTGACGAGCAGTACTTC	CATSRELAGLDEQYF
few	-	TRBV11-2	TRBJ2-2	TGTGCCAGCAGCGCCCTCCGGAACACCGGGGAGCTGTTTTTT	CASSALRNTGELFF
-	TRBD2	TRBV20-1	TRBJ2-3	TGCAGTGCTAGAATTGCGGGAGGGAAGCACAGATACGCGTATTTT	CSARIAGGKHRYAYF
-	TRBD2	TRBV27	TRBJ2-7	TGTGCCAGCAGACTAGCGGGAGTTTTTGCCGAGCAGAACTTC	CASRLAGVFAEQNF
-	TRBD1	TRBV6-6	TRBJ2-4	TGTGCCAGCAACCCCGACAGGGGAAAAAACATTCAGTACTTC	CASNPDRGKNIQYF
-	-	TRBV7-2	TRBJ2-6	TGTGCCAGCAGCTTAGTAACAGTTCTCACTGGGGCCAACGTCCTGACTTTC	CASSLVTVLTGANVLTF
-	-	TRBV27	TRBJ2-5	TGTGCCAGCAGTCACCTGGGACTGTCGCAAGAGACCCAGTACTTC	CASSHLGLSQETQYF
-	-	TRBV6-1	TRBJ2-2	TGTGCCAGCAGCGAACAACAGGGAATCGGGGAGCTGTTTTTT	CASSEQQGIGELFF
-	TRBD1	TRBV9	TRBJ2-1	TGTGCCAGCAGCGGGAGGACAGGGGGCGATGAGCAGTTCTTC	CASSGRTGGDEQFF
-	TRBD2	TRBV6-2/TRBV6-3	TRBJ2-7	TGTGCCACCCGGACTAGCGGGAGTTACGAGCAGTACTTC	CATRTSGSYEQYF
-	-	TRBV28	TRBJ1-2	TGTGCCAGCACCCCGCCCGAGTTATTTAATGGCTACACCTTC	CASTPPELFNGYTF
-	-	TRBV10-3	TRBJ2-5	TGTGCCACCGGGGGATCACAAGAGACCCAGTACTTC	CATGGSQETQYF
few	-	TRBV29-1	TRBJ1-4	TGCAGCGTTCGGCCAACTAATGAAAAACTGTTTTTT	CSVRPTNEKLFF
-	-	TRBV28	TRBJ2-1	TGTGCCAGCAGTTTATATGACAGTGTTTACGGCAATGAGCAGTTCTTC	CASSLYDSVYGNEQFF
-	TRBD2	TRBV20-1	TRBJ2-7	TGCAGTGCTAGACCACTCCAGGGACTAGCGGGCGTTAGCTCCTACGAGCAGTACTTC	CSARPLQGLAGVSSYEQYF
-	-	TRBV7-2	TRBJ1-6	TGTGCCAGCAGCTTACTCCGAACCTATAATTCACCCCTCCACTTT	CASSLLRTYNSPLHF
-	TRBD2	TRBV3-1	TRBJ2-3	TGTGCCAGCAGCCAAGATCGCCGCGGGGGTCACAGATACGCGTATTTT	CASSQDRRGGHRYAYF
-	TRBD1	TRBV5-1	TRBJ2-7	TGCGCCAGCAGCTATACAGGGGCCTACGAGCAGTACTTC	CASSYTGAYEQYF
few	TRBD1	TRBV29-1	TRBJ1-1	TGCAGCGTTGACGAGACAGGGATGAACACTGAAGCTTTCTTT	CSVDETGMNTEAFF
-	TRBD2	TRBV12-3/TRBV12-4	TRBJ2-7	TGTGCCAGCAGTAGAGCTTCAGCGGGAGGGGAGTACGAGCAGTACTTC	CASSRASAGGEYEQYF